What follows are 31 T cell receptor delta chains derived from one specimen sequenced in a study of Vδ1+ human thymocytes. RNA was extracted from the cells and then reverse transcribed. Multiplex PCR used pooled V-gene forward primers and a constant-region reverse primer to amplify CDR3s. TCRdb re-processed the multiplex PCR reads via CATT. Here the sample spans tens of thousands of delta-chain clones, about 31% being singletons. Whole-study results and caveats: In the thymus, TRG and TRD repertoires looked highly polyclonal with Gaussian CDR3 lengths.

The antigens of these receptors remain unknown. Input material: Vdelta1+ gamma-delta thymocytes from the thymus. Specified subset: FACS-sorted CD3+ TCRalphabeta- TCRVdelta1+ TCRVdelta2- thymocytes. The source of these receptors is a boy younger than two who had congenital heart surgery.

In its sample, this clone was seen a few times. V is TRDV1 and J is TRDJ1; 8 nucleotides align to TRDD3. Germline lookup yields CDR1 TSWWSYY and CDR2 QGS. The V gene end was trimmed by 3 bases and the J gene end by 0 bases; junction bases not matched to a gene: 33. The CDR3 consists of 25 residues. CDR3 amino acids: CALGDMTAFPHLGDPAGTYTDKLIF. The CDR3 DNA is TGTGCTCTTGGGGATATGACGGCCTTCCCTCACCTGGGGGACCCGGCGGGTACGTACACCGATAAACTCATCTTT.

The gene calls are TRDV3 and TRDJ2; 9 bases line up with TRDD3. The germline V gene has CDR1 TVYSNPD and CDR2 GDNSRS (reference sequence). V trimming: 5 bases; J trimming: 0 bases; junction bases outside the gene matches: 19. The CDR3 length is 19 residues. This CDR3 reads CALFFRRGILRALTAQLFF. In nucleotides, the CDR3 is TGTGCCCTTTTTTTCCGTCGGGGGATACTAAGAGCTTTGACAGCACAACTCTTCTTT.

Only a few counts were recorded for this clone. The J gene is TRDJ1, the V gene TRDV1; 9 positions match TRDD3. Germline V CDR1 and CDR2: TSWWSYY, QGS. Trimming at V came to 3 bases and at J to 4 bases, leaving 24 bases not matched to a gene. The CDR3 sequence is 21 residues long. Here the CDR3 DNA reads TGTGCTCTTGGGGAGTCTCCGCCTTCTCCGATTTGGGGGATAATCATCGATAAACTCATCTTT. It yields the protein CALGESPPSPIWGIIIDKLIF.

On this clone: This specimen includes other DNA sequences encoding the same CDR3. This chain links TRDV1 with TRDJ1, with TRDD3 identical over 7 bases. Germline CDR1 TSWWSYY, CDR2 QGS. The CDR3 length is 17 residues. Losses at the gene ends were 1 base for V and 2 bases for J; bases not matched to a gene: 10. CDR3 nucleotide sequence: TGTGCTCTTGGGGAACACAAAGGTGGGGGAGATACCGATAAACTCATCTTT. Amino acids: CALGEHKGGGDTDKLIF.

A few counts support this clone. This chain connects TRDV1 to TRDJ1, with 12 bases identical to TRDD3. With V trimmed by 1 base and J by 2 bases, 14 bases remained unmatched. CDR3 length: 20 amino acids. Germline V gene lookup returns CDR1 TSWWSYY and CDR2 QGS. CDR3 sequence: CALGEPIPNLGDTGTDKLIF. DNA for the CDR3: TGTGCTCTTGGGGAACCGATTCCTAATCTGGGGGATACGGGGACCGATAAACTCATCTTT.

As concerns this clone: This could be a read error, since a much larger clone is one nucleotide away. The identical CDR3 is also encoded by other nucleotide sequences in the sample. The chain links TRDV1 to TRDJ1; 8 nucleotides line up with TRDD2. Germline V gene sequence: CDR1 TSWWSYY, CDR2 QGS. The length of the CDR3 is 22 residues. With 1 base clipped from V and 0 bases from J, the junction kept 22 bases outside the gene matches. CDR3 sequence reads: CALGERPLPIGWGPGDTDKLIF. The CDR3 region has the DNA TGTGCTCTTGGGGAACGACCCCTTCCTATTGGGTGGGGGCCAGGTGACACCGATAAACTCATCTTT.

About this clone itself: This may stem from a read error, because a much larger clone lies one nucleotide away. This sequence joins TRDV1 and TRDJ1; no definite D call. The germline V gene has CDR1 TSWWSYY and CDR2 QGS. CDR3 size: 19 residues. Trimming left V 4 bases short and J 0 bases short, with 24 bases between. The CDR3 nucleotides are TGTGCTCTTGGGGGACATGCAGCCTCCTGTACGGAGTACACCGATAAACTCATCTTT. Amino acids: CALGGHAASCTEYTDKLIF.

The chain carries TRDV1 and TRDJ1, with 10 bases lining up with TRDD3. The CDR3 is 17 amino acids. Germline-derived CDR1 and CDR2 are TSWWSYY and QGS. The trim removed 0 bases at V and 2 bases at J, leaving 6 bases unmatched. The CDR3 DNA follows: TGTGCTCTTGGGGAACTGAGGTACTGGGGGATGACCGATAAACTCATCTTT. Its translation: CALGELRYWGMTDKLIF.

This clone was picked up a small number of times. The V call is TRDV2, the J call TRDJ1, with TRDD3 matching 10 bases. V shed 3 bases, J shed 0 bases, and the junction held 18 bases outside the gene matches. CDR1 is GEAIGNYY, CDR2 EKD, per germline. The CDR3 totals 20 residues. The CDR3 loop reads CACDFLPLGDTPSYTDKLIF. The CDR3 nucleotides are TGTGCCTGTGACTTCCTCCCTTTGGGGGATACCCCCTCGTACACCGATAAACTCATCTTT.

The chain couples TRDV1 to TRDJ1, with 10 bases that match TRDD3. The CDR3 is 17 residues long. Germline V CDR1 and CDR2: TSWWSYY, QGS. V was clipped by 10 bases and J by 3 bases; unmatched bases: 17. The CDR3 sequence: CAPFSTGDTQHSDKLIF. CDR3 sequence (DNA): TGTGCTCCTTTCTCTACGGGGGATACGCAGCACTCCGATAAACTCATCTTT.

By sample share, this clone is medium-sized. The sample has other DNA sequences that encode this CDR3 too. The J gene is TRDJ1, the V gene TRDV2; 10 nucleotides match TRDD3. J lost 3 bases, V lost 1 base, and 13 bases had no gene match. This CDR3 is built from 18 residues. CDR1 and CDR2 (germline): GEAIGNYY, EKD. The CDR3 coding sequence is TGTGCCTGTGACACACCTCCTTCTGGGGGATATTCGGCCGATAAACTCATCTTT. As protein: CACDTPPSGGYSADKLIF.

A note on this clone: The sample carries other DNA sequences with the same CDR3. The chain couples TRDV1 to TRDJ1; no firm D call. V lost 2 bases, J lost 6 bases, and 19 bases lay in between. The CDR3 is made up of 16 amino acids. Germline V gene lookup returns CDR1 TSWWSYY and CDR2 QGS. The CDR3 nucleotides are TGTGCTCTTGGGGAATCCAGCCCTCGTGGGAGCCATAAACTCATCTTT. Translated, it gives CALGESSPRGSHKLIF.

The J gene is TRDJ1, the V gene TRDV1, with TRDD2 matching 9 bases. The CDR3 contains 21 residues. Per germline, CDR1 TSWWSYY and CDR2 QGS. After removal of 0 bases from V and 5 bases from J, the junction contained 22 bases not matched to a gene. CDR3 coding DNA: TGTGCTCTTGGGGAACTAGGGCCTTCCTACAGTTTAGGATACGGTAAGGATAAACTCATCTTT. Its translation: CALGELGPSYSLGYGKDKLIF.

This clone was observed at least ten times. The chain uses TRDV1 and TRDJ1, with D possibly being TRDD3 (6 bases). CDR3 size: 23 residues. CDR1 is TSWWSYY and CDR2 is QGS in the germline V gene. The ends were cut back, 0 bases at V and 0 bases at J, with 32 bases in the middle. CDR3 amino acids: CALGELPPRPRGLGITYTDKLIF. The CDR3 nucleotides are TGTGCTCTTGGGGAACTTCCCCCCCGTCCTCGCGGACTGGGTATAACGTACACCGATAAACTCATCTTT.

On this clone itself: This sample includes further DNA sequences coding for the same CDR3. The V call is TRDV1, the J call TRDJ1, with 12 nucleotides matching TRDD3. Germline V gives CDR1 TSWWSYY, CDR2 QGS. The CDR3 extends over 24 amino acids. The V gene end was trimmed by 4 bases and the J gene end by 7 bases; junction bases not matched to a gene: 34. CDR3 in DNA: TGTGCTCTTGGGGGCCCTTCGAAGGGTACCCCTGGGGGATACGCGGCGAGGAGTTCTGGTAAACTCATCTTT. This encodes CALGGPSKGTPGGYAARSSGKLIF.

On this clone itself: A much larger clone sits a single nucleotide away, making a read error possible. Other DNA sequences in this specimen translate into the identical CDR3. The chain couples TRDV2 to TRDJ3; possible D gene TRDD3, 6 bases. This CDR3 region has 20 residues. Germline V gene sequence: CDR1 GEAIGNYY, CDR2 EKD. CDR3 bases: TGCGCCTGTGACACTTATGGGCTTTCTGACTGGGCCTGGGACACCCGACAGATGTTTTTC. Amino acid sequence: CACDTYGLSDWAWDTRQMFF.

As for this clone: Other DNA sequences of this sample code for an identical CDR3. The V call is TRDV1, the J call TRDJ1; D might be TRDD2 (6 bases). The germline V gene encodes CDR1 TSWWSYY and CDR2 QGS. This CDR3 has 22 residues. V dropped 2 bases and J dropped 0 bases, with 31 bases sitting between them. The DNA of the CDR3 is TGTGCTCTTGGGGAAGGGGGGTTTCCTAAGGGTCCGGAGGTCCCGTACACCGATAAACTCATCTTT. It encodes CALGEGGFPKGPEVPYTDKLIF.

The rearrangement uses TRDV1 and TRDJ1; maybe TRDD3 (6 bases). In germline, CDR1 is TSWWSYY, CDR2 QGS. This CDR3 contains 22 residues. V lost 0 bases to trimming and J lost 0 bases, with 29 bases between them. The CDR3 sequence: CALGELLRVGAGGKEYTDKLIF. The CDR3 nucleotides are TGTGCTCTTGGGGAACTCCTGCGTGTAGGGGCCGGGGGAAAGGAGTACACCGATAAACTCATCTTT.

As regards this clone: At the DNA level, this CDR3 is encoded by other sequences in the same sample as well. The chain is built from TRDV1 and TRDJ1, with 9 positions matching TRDD3. This CDR3 is built from 22 residues. Trimming at V came to 0 bases and at J to 7 bases, leaving 27 bases not matched to a gene. Germline V lookup: CDR1 TSWWSYY, CDR2 QGS. CDR3 sequence: CALGELVFLKPWGDTDPRKLIF. The DNA for the CDR3 is TGTGCTCTTGGGGAACTCGTCTTCCTAAAGCCCTGGGGGGATACCGACCCGCGTAAACTCATCTTT.

The V and J genes are TRDV1 and TRDJ1; D remains unclear. The CDR3 is 15 residues long. CDR1 is TSWWSYY and CDR2 is QGS in the germline V gene. Trimming pared 4 bases from V and 2 bases from J, leaving 14 bases between. The CDR3 region has the DNA TGTGCTCTTGGGGGCATTCCGGACCTAACCGATAAACTCATCTTT. This gives the protein CALGGIPDLTDKLIF.

On this clone: The junction differs from germline at one of its ends, possibly a read error. V is TRDV1 and J is TRDJ1, with D unresolved. Germline-derived CDR1 and CDR2 are TSWWSYY and QGS. CDR3 length equals 18 residues. CDR3 amino acids: CALGDASHGVLDTDRLIF. As DNA, the CDR3 is TGTGCTCTTGGGGATGCCTCCCACGGGGTACTAGACACCGATAGACTCATCTTT.

This clone has only a few counts. The chain has TRDV1 and TRDJ1; 10 nucleotides align to TRDD3. J was trimmed by 4 bases and V by 2 bases; bases with no gene match: 19. The CDR3 contains 20 residues. CDR1 is TSWWSYY and CDR2 is QGS in the germline V gene. Here the CDR3 reads CALGEGVRSHWGIRGDKLIF. For the CDR3, the DNA is TGTGCTCTTGGGGAAGGAGTCCGGAGCCACTGGGGGATCCGAGGCGATAAACTCATCTTT.

This clone was recorded a few times. The chain has TRDV1 and TRDJ1; 9 bases agree with TRDD2. The length of the CDR3 is 19 residues. V lost 0 bases to trimming and J lost 0 bases; unmatched junction nucleotides: 11. Germline CDR1 and CDR2: TSWWSYY and QGS. CDR3 nucleotide sequence: TGTGCTCTTGGGGAACTAGGGCCTTCCTACCCCCGGGACACCGATAAACTCATCTTT. Translating it yields CALGELGPSYPRDTDKLIF.

This chain joins TRDV1 and TRDJ1; 8 nucleotides match TRDD3. The CDR3 is 21 residues long. J was trimmed by 0 bases and V by 2 bases; bases with no gene match: 20. The germline gives CDR1 TSWWSYY, CDR2 QGS. The CDR3 DNA sequence: TGTGCTCTTGGGGAAAATTGGCCAGGTCCTGGGGGAACACCGTACACCGATAAACTCATCTTT. Encoded protein: CALGENWPGPGGTPYTDKLIF.

This clone was observed a handful of times. This chain uses TRDV1 with TRDJ1; D uncertain. The germline V gene has CDR1 TSWWSYY and CDR2 QGS. The V end was cut by 4 bases, the J end by 2 bases, with 17 bases between. This CDR3 comprises 16 residues. The CDR3 loop reads CALGGPPVRRTDKLIF. The DNA of the CDR3 is TGTGCTCTTGGGGGACCCCCCGTACGTCGGACCGATAAACTCATCTTT.

The genes are TRDV1 and TRDJ1; no clear D gene. This CDR3 spans 16 amino acids. Per the germline V gene, CDR1 is TSWWSYY and CDR2 is QGS. Trimming took 4 bases from V and 4 from J, leaving 19 bases between them. CDR3 DNA: TGTGCTCTTGGGGTTAAAGGCCTTTCTGCGTGCGATAAACTCATCTTT. This gives the protein CALGVKGLSACDKLIF.

In this sample, this clone is large. Other DNA variants within this sample encode the same CDR3. The chain links TRDV2 to TRDJ2; 9 nucleotides match TRDD3. V lost 3 bases, J lost 5 bases, and 3 bases stayed unmatched. This CDR3 is built from 14 residues. Germline V gene data show CDR1 as GEAIGNYY and CDR2 as EKD. The DNA for the CDR3 is TGTGCCTGTGACTGGGGGATAATTACAGCACAACTCTTCTTT. Residues: CACDWGIITAQLFF.

This clone showed up just a few times. The V call is TRDV1, the J call TRDJ1, with 12 bases that match TRDD3. The germline CDR1 and CDR2 sequences are TSWWSYY and QGS. The CDR3 is 19 residues long. V lost 3 bases, J lost 7 bases, and 18 bases stayed unmatched. CDR3 protein: CALGDPNPNLGDTHGKLIF. CDR3 in DNA: TGTGCTCTTGGGGATCCGAATCCGAATCTGGGGGATACGCACGGTAAACTCATCTTT.

For this clone: A junction boundary mismatches the germline segment, possibly from a read error. Other DNA sequences in this specimen translate into the identical CDR3. The chain couples TRDV1 to TRDJ1; weak D call: TRDD2 (6 bases). CDR3 size: 19 residues. Germline CDR1 is TSWWSYY and CDR2 is QGS. This CDR3 reads CALGESSSPDEPYTDKLIF. The CDR3 nucleotides are TGTGCTCTTGGGGAGTCTTCCTCCCCCGATGAACCATACACCGATAAACTCATCTTC.

As to this clone: The junction shows a germline mismatch at one end, possibly a read error. In the same sample, other DNA sequences code for this CDR3. V usage is TRDV1 and J usage is TRDJ2; 9 positions agree with TRDD3. The CDR3 contains 22 residues. CDR1 TSWWSYY and CDR2 QGS come from the germline V gene. The CDR3 protein is CALGEPGRPQPPGGLGTAQLFF. The CDR3 DNA is TGTGCTCTTGGAGAACCTGGTCGACCACAGCCCCCTGGGGGATTAGGGACAGCACAACTCTTCTTT.

V and J are TRDV1 and TRDJ1; 9 bases agree with TRDD3. The CDR3 contains 22 residues. CDR1 TSWWSYY and CDR2 QGS come from the germline V gene. V trimming: 0 bases; J trimming: 0 bases; junction bases outside the gene matches: 20. The CDR3 nucleotides are TGTGCTCTTGGGGAACTAGAGGCTATTGATACCCACTGGGGGACCCACACCGATAAACTCATCTTT. Its translation: CALGELEAIDTHWGTHTDKLIF.